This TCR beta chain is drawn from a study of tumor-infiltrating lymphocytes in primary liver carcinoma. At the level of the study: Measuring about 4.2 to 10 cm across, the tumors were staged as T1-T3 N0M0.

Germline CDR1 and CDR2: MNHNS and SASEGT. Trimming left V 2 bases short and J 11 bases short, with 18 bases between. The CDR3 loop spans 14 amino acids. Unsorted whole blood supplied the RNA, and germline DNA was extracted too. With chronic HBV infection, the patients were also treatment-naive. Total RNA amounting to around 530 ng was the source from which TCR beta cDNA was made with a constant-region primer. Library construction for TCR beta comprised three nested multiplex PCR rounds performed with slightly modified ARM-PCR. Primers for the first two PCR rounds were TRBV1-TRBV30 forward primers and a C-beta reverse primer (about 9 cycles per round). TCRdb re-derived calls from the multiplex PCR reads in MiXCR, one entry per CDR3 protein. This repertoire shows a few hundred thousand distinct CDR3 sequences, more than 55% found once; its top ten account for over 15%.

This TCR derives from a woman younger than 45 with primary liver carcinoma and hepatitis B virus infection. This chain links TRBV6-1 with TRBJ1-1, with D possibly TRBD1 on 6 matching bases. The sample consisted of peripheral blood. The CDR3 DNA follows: TGTGCCAGCAGTGAATACAGGGACAAGTTGGTGGCTTTCTTT. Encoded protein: CASSEYRDKLVAFF.